This T cell receptor (beta chain) was obtained from a study of CD8+ T cells in alopecia areata. Regarding the study as a whole: Affected lesional scalp, above all in alopecia totalis/universalis, was more clonal than normal scalp. When scalp samples are sequenced, resident alphabeta T cells of normal skin are also captured.

The V end lost 0 bases, the J end lost 3 bases, and 4 bases lay between the germline ends. The CDR3 contains 13 residues. CDR1 SGDLS and CDR2 YYNGEE come from the germline V gene. Extraction and reverse transcription of RNA yielded cDNA as the sequencing template. Using immunoSEQ multiplex PCR, the repertoire was profiled, and TCRdb retains in-frame clones only, with some absent. The sample contains 250,000 or so clones, under 70% of which appear only once. From alopecia areata patients, lesional scalp punch biopsies and peripheral blood were collected. Only a few counts were recorded for this clone. Its target is unknown.

The J gene is TRBJ2-1, the V gene TRBV9; no reliable D call. The clonotype comes from a human donor with alopecia areata. The sequencing used CD4+ T cells sorted from blood, collected at week 0. The CDR3 nucleotides read TGTGCCAGCAGCGTAGGCAGCTACAATGAGCAGTTCTTC. Translated: CASSVGSYNEQFF.